The present entry profiles one T cell receptor (beta chain) with its context. The antigen is undetermined. As for the donors, each was a healthy bone marrow donor. This record belongs to a study of cytomegalovirus exposure and HLA in healthy donors. In the study overall: An earlier analysis identified 117 million unique TCR beta sequences in about 180 million T cells.

The PCR employed 60 Vbeta primers together with 13 Jbeta primers. Sequenced by immunoSEQ multiplex PCR; TCRdb stores in-frame clones only, minus some. The sample data list around 75,000 clones. CDR3 length: 16 residues. Germline V CDR1 and CDR2: MNHEY, SVGAGI. General study results and limits: The only immune exposure information that was available was CMV serostatus.

This receptor was taken from a woman in her sixties in good health and CMV-seronegative. Material: PBMCs. This chain links TRBV6-5 with TRBJ2-5; 7 nucleotides agree with TRBD2. Matching the DNA end better, TRBJ2-7 makes the J call doubtful. CDR3 DNA sequence: TGTGCCAGCAGTTACTCAGCAAGGGGAGGGCCAAACGAGCAGTACTTC. It yields the protein CASSYSARGGPNEQYF.